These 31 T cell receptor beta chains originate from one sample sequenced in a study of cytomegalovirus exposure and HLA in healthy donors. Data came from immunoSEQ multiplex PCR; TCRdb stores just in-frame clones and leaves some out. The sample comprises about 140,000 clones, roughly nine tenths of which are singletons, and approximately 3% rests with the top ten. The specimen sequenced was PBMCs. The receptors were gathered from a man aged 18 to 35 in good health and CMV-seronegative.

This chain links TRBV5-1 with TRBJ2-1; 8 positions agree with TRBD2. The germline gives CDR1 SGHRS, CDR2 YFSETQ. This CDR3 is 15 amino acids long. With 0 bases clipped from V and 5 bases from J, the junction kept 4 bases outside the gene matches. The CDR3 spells CASSLVSGGDNEQFF. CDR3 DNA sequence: TGCGCCAGCAGCTTGGTCTCGGGAGGGGACAATGAGCAGTTCTTC.

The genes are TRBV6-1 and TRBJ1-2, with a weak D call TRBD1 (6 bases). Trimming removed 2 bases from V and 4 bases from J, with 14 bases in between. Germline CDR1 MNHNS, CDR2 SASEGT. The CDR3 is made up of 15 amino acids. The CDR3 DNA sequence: TGTGCCAGCAGTGAATTGGTCCAAGGGGGCTATGGCTACACCTTC. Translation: CASSELVQGGYGYTF.

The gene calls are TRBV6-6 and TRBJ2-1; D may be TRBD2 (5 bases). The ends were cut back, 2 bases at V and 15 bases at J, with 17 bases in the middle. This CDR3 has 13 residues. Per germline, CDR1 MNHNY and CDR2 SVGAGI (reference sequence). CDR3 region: CASSYTLVFDLFF. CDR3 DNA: TGTGCCAGCAGTTACACACTAGTTTTCGATCTGTTCTTC.

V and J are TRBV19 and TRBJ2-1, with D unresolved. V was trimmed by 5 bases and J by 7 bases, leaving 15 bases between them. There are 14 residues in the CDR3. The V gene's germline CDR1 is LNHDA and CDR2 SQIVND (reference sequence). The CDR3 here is CASSGQVDRNEQFF. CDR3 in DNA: TGTGCCAGTAGTGGTCAGGTGGATAGGAATGAGCAGTTCTTC.

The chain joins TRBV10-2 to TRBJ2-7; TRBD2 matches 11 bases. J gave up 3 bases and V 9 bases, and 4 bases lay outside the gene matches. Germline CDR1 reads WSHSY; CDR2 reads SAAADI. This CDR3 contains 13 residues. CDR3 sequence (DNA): TGCGCCAGTGGGACTAGCGGATACTACGAGCAGTACTTC. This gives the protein CASGTSGYYEQYF.

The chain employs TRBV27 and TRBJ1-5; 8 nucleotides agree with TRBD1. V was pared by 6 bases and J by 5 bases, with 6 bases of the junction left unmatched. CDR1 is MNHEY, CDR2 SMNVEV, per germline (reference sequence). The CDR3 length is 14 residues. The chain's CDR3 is CASSSDRGHQPQHF. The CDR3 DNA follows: TGTGCCAGCAGCTCCGACAGGGGCCATCAGCCCCAGCATTTT.

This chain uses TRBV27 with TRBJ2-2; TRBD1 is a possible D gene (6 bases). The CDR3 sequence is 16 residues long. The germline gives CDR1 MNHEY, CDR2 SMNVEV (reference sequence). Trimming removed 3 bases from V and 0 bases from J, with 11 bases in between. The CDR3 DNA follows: TGTGCCAGCAGTTTCTTCAACAGGGCGAACACCGGGGAGCTGTTTTTT. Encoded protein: CASSFFNRANTGELFF.

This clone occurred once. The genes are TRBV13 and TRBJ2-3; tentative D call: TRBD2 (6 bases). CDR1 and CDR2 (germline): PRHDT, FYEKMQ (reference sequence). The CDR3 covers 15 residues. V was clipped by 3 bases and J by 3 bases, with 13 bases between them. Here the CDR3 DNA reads TGTGCCAGCAGCTTTGAGCGAGGGAGGACAGATACGCAGTATTTT. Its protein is CASSFERGRTDTQYF.

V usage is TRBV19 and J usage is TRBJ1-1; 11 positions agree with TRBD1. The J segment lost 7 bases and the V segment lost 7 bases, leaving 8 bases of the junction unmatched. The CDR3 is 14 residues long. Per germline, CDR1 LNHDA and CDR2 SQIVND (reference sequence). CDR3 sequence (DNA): TGTGCCAGTACCTTGGGACAGGGGGTGGGTGAAGCTTTCTTT. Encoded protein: CASTLGQGVGEAFF.

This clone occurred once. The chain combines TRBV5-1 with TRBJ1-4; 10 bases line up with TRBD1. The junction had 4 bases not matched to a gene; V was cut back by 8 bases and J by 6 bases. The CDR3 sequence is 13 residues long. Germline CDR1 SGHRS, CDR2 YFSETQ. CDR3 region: CASRQGADEKLFF. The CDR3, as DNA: TGCGCCAGTAGACAGGGGGCGGATGAAAAACTGTTTTTT.

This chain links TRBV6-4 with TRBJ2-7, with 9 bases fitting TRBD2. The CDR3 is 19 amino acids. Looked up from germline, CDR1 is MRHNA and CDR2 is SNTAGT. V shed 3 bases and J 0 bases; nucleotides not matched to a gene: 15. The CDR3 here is CASSEPPAEREALSYEQYF. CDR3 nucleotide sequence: TGTGCCAGCAGTGAACCCCCAGCGGAGCGGGAGGCCCTCTCCTACGAGCAGTACTTC.

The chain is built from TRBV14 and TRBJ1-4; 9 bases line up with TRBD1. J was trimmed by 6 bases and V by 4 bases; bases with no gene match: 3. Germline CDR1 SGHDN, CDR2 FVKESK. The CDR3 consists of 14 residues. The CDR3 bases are TGTGCCAGCAGCCCGGGGACAGGGTATGAAAAACTGTTTTTT. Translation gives CASSPGTGYEKLFF. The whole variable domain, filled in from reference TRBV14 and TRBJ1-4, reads EAGVTQFPSHSVIEKGQTVTLRCDPISGHDNLYWYRRVMGKEIKFLLHFVKESKQDESGMPNNRFLAERTGGTYSTLKVQPAELEDSGVYFCASSPGTGYEKLFFGSGTQLSVL.

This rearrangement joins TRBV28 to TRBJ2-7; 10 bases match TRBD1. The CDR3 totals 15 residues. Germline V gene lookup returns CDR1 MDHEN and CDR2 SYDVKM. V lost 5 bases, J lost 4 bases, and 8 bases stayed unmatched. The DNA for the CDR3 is TGTGCCAGCAGTGTCCCGGGACAGGGGATTTACGAGCAGTACTTC. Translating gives CASSVPGQGIYEQYF.

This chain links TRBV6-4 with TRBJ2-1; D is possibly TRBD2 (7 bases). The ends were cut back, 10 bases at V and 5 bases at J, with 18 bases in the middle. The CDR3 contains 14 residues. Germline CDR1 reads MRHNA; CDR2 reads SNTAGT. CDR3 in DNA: TGTGCCACCTCGGGGGGCCTACCCAACAATGAGCAGTTCTTC. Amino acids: CATSGGLPNNEQFF.

As DNA, the CDR3 is TGTGCCAGCAGTCCCCGAGGAGGAGGAAACACCATATATTTT. This encodes CASSPRGGGNTIYF. This chain connects TRBV27 to TRBJ1-3; D remains unclear. Germline V gene sequence: CDR1 MNHEY, CDR2 SMNVEV (reference sequence). The CDR3 loop spans 14 amino acids. V lost 5 bases to trimming and J lost 4 bases, with 12 bases between them.

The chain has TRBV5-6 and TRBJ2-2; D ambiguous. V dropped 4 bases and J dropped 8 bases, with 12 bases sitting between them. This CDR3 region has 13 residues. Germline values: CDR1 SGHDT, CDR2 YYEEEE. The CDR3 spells CASSPPVSGELFF. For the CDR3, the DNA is TGTGCCAGCAGCCCCCCCGTCTCTGGGGAGCTGTTTTTT.

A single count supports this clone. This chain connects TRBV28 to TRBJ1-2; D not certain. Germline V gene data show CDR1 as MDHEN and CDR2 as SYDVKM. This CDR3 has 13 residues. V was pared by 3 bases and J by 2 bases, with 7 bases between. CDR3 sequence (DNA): TGTGCCAGCAGTTTTGGGCAGAACTATGGCTACACCTTC. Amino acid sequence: CASSFGQNYGYTF.

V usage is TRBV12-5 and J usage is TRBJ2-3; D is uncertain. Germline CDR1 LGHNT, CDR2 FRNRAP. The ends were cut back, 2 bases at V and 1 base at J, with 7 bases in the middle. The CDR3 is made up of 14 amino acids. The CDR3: CASGLISGTDTQYF. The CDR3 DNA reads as TGTGCTAGTGGTTTGATAAGCGGCACAGATACGCAGTATTTT.

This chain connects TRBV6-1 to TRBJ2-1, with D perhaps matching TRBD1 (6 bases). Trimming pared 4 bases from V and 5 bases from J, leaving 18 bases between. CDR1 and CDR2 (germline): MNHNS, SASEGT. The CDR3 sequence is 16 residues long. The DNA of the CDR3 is TGTGCCAGCAGTGCCTGGGGGCAGTCCCAAGACAATGAGCAGTTCTTC. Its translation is CASSAWGQSQDNEQFF.

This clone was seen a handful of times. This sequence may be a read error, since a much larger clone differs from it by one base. CDR3 sequence reads: CASSGGAGTGDEKLFF. The CDR3 DNA reads as TGTGCCAGCAGCGGGGGGGCCGGGACAGGGGATGAAAAACTGTTTTTT. The J gene is TRBJ1-4, the V gene TRBV9; 10 nucleotides match TRBD1. Germline V lookup: CDR1 SGDLS, CDR2 YYNGEE. V gave up 3 bases and J gave up 6 bases; unmatched junction bases: 8. The CDR3 loop spans 16 amino acids.

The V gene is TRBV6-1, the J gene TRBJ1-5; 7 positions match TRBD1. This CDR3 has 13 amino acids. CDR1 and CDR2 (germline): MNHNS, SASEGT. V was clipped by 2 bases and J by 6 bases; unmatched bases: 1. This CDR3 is CASSEPGGQPQHF. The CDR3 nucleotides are TGTGCCAGCAGTGAACCAGGGGGTCAGCCCCAGCATTTT.

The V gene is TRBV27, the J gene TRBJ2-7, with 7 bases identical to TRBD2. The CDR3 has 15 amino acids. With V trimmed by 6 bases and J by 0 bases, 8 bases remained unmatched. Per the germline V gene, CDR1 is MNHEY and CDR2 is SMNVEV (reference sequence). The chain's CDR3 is CASSQRRESSYEQYF. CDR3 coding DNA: TGTGCCAGCAGCCAGCGGCGGGAGAGCTCCTACGAGCAGTACTTC.

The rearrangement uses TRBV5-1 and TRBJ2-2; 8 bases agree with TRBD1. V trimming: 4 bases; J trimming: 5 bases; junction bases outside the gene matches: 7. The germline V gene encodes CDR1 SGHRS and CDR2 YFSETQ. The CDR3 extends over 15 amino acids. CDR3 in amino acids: CASSASTGGTGELFF. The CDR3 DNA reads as TGCGCCAGCAGCGCGAGCACAGGGGGTACCGGGGAGCTGTTTTTT.

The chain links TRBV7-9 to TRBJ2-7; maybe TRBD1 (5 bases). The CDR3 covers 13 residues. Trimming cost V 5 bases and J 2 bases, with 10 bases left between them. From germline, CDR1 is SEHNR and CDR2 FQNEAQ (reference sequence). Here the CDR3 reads CASSVTGPYEQYF. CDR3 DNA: TGTGCCAGCAGCGTCACAGGTCCCTACGAGCAGTACTTC.

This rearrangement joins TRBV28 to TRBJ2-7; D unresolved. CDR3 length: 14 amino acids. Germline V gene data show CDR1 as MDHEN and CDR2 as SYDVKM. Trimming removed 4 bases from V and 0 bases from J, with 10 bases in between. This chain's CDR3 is CASSYSPSSYEQYF. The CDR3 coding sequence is TGTGCCAGCAGTTACAGTCCTTCCTCCTACGAGCAGTACTTC.

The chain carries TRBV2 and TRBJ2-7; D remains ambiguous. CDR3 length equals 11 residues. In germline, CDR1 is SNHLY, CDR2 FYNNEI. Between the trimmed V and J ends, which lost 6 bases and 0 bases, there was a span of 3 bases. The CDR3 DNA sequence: TGTGCCAGCAGATACTCCTACGAGCAGTACTTC. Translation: CASRYSYEQYF. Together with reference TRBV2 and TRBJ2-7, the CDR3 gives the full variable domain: EPEVTQTPSHQVTQMGQEVILRCVPISNHLYFYWYRQILGQKVEFLVSFYNNEISEKSEIFDDQFSVERPDGSNFTLKIRSTKLEDSAMYFCASRYSYEQYFGPGTRLTVT.

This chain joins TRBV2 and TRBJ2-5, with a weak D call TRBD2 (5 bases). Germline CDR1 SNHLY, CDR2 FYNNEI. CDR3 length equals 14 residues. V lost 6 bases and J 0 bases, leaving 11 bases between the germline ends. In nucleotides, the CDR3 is TGTGCCAGCAGGGAGGACGGGTACCAAGAGACCCAGTACTTC. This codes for CASREDGYQETQYF.

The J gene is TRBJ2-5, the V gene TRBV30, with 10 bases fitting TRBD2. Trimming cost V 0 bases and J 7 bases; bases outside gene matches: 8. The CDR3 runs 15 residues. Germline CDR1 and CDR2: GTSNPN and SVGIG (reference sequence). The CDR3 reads CAWSVGGTSAATQYF. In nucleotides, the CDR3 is TGTGCCTGGAGTGTTGGTGGGACTAGCGCGGCGACCCAGTACTTC. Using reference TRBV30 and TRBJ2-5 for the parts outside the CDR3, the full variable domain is SQTIHQWPATLVQPVGSPLSLECTVEGTSNPNLYWYRQAAGRGLQLLFYSVGIGQISSEVPQNLSASRPQDRQFILSSKKLLLSDSGFYLCAWSVGGTSAATQYFGPGTRLLVL.

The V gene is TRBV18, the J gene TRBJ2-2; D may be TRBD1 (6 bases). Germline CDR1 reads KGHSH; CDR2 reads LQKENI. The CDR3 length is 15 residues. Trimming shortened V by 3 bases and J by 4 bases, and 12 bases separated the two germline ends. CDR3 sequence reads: CASSPRGQITGELFF. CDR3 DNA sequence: TGTGCCAGCTCACCTAGAGGACAGATCACCGGGGAGCTGTTTTTT.

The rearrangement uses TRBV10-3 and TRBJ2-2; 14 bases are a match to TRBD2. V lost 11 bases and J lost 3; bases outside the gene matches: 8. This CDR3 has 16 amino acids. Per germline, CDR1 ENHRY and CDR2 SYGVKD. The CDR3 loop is CAVGLAGVGDTGELFF. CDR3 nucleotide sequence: TGTGCCGTGGGACTAGCGGGGGTTGGGGACACCGGGGAGCTGTTTTTT.

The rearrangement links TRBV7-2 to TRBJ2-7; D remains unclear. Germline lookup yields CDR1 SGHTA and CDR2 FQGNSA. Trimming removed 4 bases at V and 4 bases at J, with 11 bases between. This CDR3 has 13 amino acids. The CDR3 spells CASSYDTRYEQYF. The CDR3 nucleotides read TGTGCCAGCAGCTATGACACCAGATACGAGCAGTACTTC.